This TCR beta chain was captured in a study of neurological immune-mediated disorders. General observations from the study: In multiple sclerosis patients, the repertoire cluster was unrelated to clinical or MRI findings. The expanded clones of different subjects shared no CDR3 amino acid sequences (suggesting private repertoires in all groups).

V lost 9 bases to trimming and J lost 4 bases; unmatched junction nucleotides: 9. The CDR3 extends over 14 amino acids. The germline V gene has CDR1 WSHSY and CDR2 SAAADI. The authors made cDNA by 5'RACE with 10-nucleotide random UMIs. TCRdb reanalysed the 5' RACE reads using MiXCR and keeps one entry per CDR3 protein. The data show 70,000 to 90,000 distinct CDR3 sequences, with 5.5% to 6.5% seen just once and roughly 8.6% held by the top ten. Described time point: longitudinal time-point 2. Unsorted libraries were generated from 2 million PBMCs held at -80 degrees C. This clonotype has a count of ten or more. The antigen remains undetermined.

The clonotype comes from a woman in her sixties or seventies with multiple sclerosis. The rearrangement uses TRBV10-2 and TRBJ2-7; 10 bases match TRBD2. The sequenced sample consisted of PBMCs. The CDR3 region is CASRFSSGGYEQYF. The CDR3 DNA follows: TGCGCCAGTCGCTTTTCTAGCGGGGGTTACGAGCAGTACTTC.